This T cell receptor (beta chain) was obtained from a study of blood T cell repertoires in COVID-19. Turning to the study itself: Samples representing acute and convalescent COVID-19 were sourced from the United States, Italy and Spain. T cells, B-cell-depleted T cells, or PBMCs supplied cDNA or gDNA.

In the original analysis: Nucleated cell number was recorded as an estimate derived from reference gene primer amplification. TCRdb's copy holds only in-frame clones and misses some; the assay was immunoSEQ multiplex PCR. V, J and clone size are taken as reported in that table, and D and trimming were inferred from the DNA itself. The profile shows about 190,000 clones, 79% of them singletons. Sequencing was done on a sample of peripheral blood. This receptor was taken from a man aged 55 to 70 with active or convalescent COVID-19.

The CDR3, as DNA: TGTGCCAGCACCAAACCCGGGTCCCGGTCCTACGAGCAGTACTTC. It is translated as CASTKPGSRSYEQYF. The V and J genes are TRBV5-5 and TRBJ2-7; no firm D call. Germline CDR1 and CDR2: SGHKS and YYEKEE (reference sequence). V lost 6 bases and J 1 base, leaving 17 bases between the germline ends. The CDR3 runs 15 residues.